Shown below are 22 T cell receptor beta chains from a single sample sequenced in a study of T cell responses to AZD1222 COVID-19 vaccine. TCRdb keeps only in-frame clones here, not all; method: immunoSEQ multiplex PCR. The sample has 150,000 to 200,000 clones; around 88% are singletons. Source: peripheral blood, taken on day 0 of AZD1222 vaccination. The receptors here all came from an adult in good health.

The V gene is TRBV3-1 (or the pseudogene TRBV3-2), the J gene TRBJ2-1; weak D call: TRBD2 (7 bases). Germline V CDR1 and CDR2: LGHDT, YNNKEL (reference sequence). The CDR3 runs to 16 residues. V lost 4 bases and J lost 4, with 17 bases in between. Here the CDR3 reads CASSPSWGGGYNEQFF. The CDR3 coding sequence is TGTGCCAGCAGCCCTTCCTGGGGGGGCGGTTACAATGAGCAGTTCTTC.

The genes are TRBV10-1 and TRBJ2-1; the match to TRBD1 covers 7 bases. Germline V gives CDR1 WNHNN, CDR2 SYGVQD (reference sequence). The CDR3 consists of 17 residues. V was clipped by 0 bases and J by 3 bases; unmatched bases: 8. This CDR3 reads CASSESIRTGLYNEQFF. The CDR3 nucleotides are TGCGCCAGCAGTGAGTCAATCAGGACAGGACTCTACAATGAGCAGTTCTTC.

The chain carries TRBV5-6 and TRBJ2-1; D may be TRBD2 (6 bases). Germline V gene lookup returns CDR1 SGHDT and CDR2 YYEEEE. Trimming took 3 bases from V and 7 from J, leaving 14 bases between them. CDR3 size: 14 residues. CDR3 sequence (DNA): TGTGCCAGCAGCTATCCCGGGAGAGGGAATGAGCAGTTCTTC. Translated: CASSYPGRGNEQFF.

This chain joins TRBV3-1 (or the pseudogene TRBV3-2) and TRBJ1-2; 8 bases align to TRBD1. This CDR3 contains 15 residues. Trimming at V came to 4 bases and at J to 6 bases, leaving 10 bases not matched to a gene. Germline assignment: CDR1 LGHDT and CDR2 YNNKEL (reference sequence). CDR3 nucleotide sequence: TGTGCCAGCAGCCTAGGTCAGGGGGCGGTTGATGGCTACACCTTC. Residues: CASSLGQGAVDGYTF.

This rearrangement joins TRBV6-5 to TRBJ1-3; D ambiguous. Per the germline V gene, CDR1 is MNHEY and CDR2 is SVGAGI. The CDR3 covers 15 residues. Trimming stripped 3 bases from V and 8 bases from J, with 17 bases between. The CDR3 nucleotides are TGTGCCAGCAGTTATTCGGGCCTCGAAGGGCACACCATATATTTT. It codes for CASSYSGLEGHTIYF.

V is TRBV3-1 (or the pseudogene TRBV3-2) and J is TRBJ1-5; 9 bases agree with TRBD1. The germline gives CDR1 LGHDT, CDR2 YNNKEL (reference sequence). V lost 1 base, J lost 7 bases, and 2 bases stayed unmatched. The CDR3 spans 14 residues. The CDR3 DNA sequence: TGTGCCAGCAGCCAAGGGACAGGGGAACAGCCCCAGCATTTT. As protein: CASSQGTGEQPQHF.

The chain recombines TRBV9 with TRBJ1-2; 7 bases are a match to TRBD1. The germline V gene has CDR1 SGDLS and CDR2 YYNGEE. The CDR3 has 16 amino acids. The J segment lost 1 base and the V segment lost 4 bases, leaving 10 bases of the junction unmatched. CDR3 nucleotide sequence: TGTGCCAGCAGCATCTCTAAGGGGGCGAATAACTATGGCTACACCTTC. Protein sequence: CASSISKGANNYGYTF.

The rearrangement joins TRBV10-3 to TRBJ2-3, with D possibly TRBD1 on 5 matching bases. This CDR3 region has 17 residues. Trimming removed 1 base from V and 0 bases from J, with 14 bases in between. Germline V CDR1 and CDR2: ENHRY, SYGVKD. The CDR3 sequence: CAISELGVPISTDTQYF. As DNA, the CDR3 is TGTGCCATCAGTGAGTTAGGGGTCCCTATCAGCACAGATACGCAGTATTTT.

J is TRBJ2-1 and V is TRBV6-5; D tentatively fits TRBD1 or TRBD2 (5 bases each). CDR3 length equals 15 residues. Trimming cost V 2 bases and J 6 bases, with 14 bases left between them. The germline V gene has CDR1 MNHEY and CDR2 SVGAGI. The CDR3 DNA reads as TGTGCCAGCAGTTACGGACACGGGGCGCGCAATGAGCAGTTCTTC. Translated, it gives CASSYGHGARNEQFF.

The chain carries TRBV12-3 or TRBV12-4 and TRBJ2-5; TRBD1 might be the D (6 bases). The CDR3 length is 13 residues. V was cut by 6 bases and J by 5 bases, with 13 bases left in between. The chain's CDR3 is CASRPAGVETQYF. The DNA of the CDR3 is TGTGCCAGCAGGCCGGCAGGGGTGGAGACCCAGTACTTC.

The chain is built from TRBV28 and TRBJ1-5; D remains unclear. V lost 5 bases and J lost 0, with 20 bases in between. Per the germline V gene, CDR1 is MDHEN and CDR2 is SYDVKM. This CDR3 is built from 18 residues. The CDR3 DNA follows: TGTGCCAGCAGTCCCAGCGGACGGAGACTTTATAGCAATCAGCCCCAGCATTTT. Amino acids: CASSPSGRRLYSNQPQHF. Looking up the rest from reference TRBV28 and TRBJ1-5 gives the full variable domain: DVKVTQSSRYLVKRTGEKVFLECVQDMDHENMFWYRQDPGLGLRLIYFSYDVKMKEKGDIPEGYSVSREKKERFSLILESASTNQTSMYLCASSPSGRRLYSNQPQHFGDGTRLSIL.

The J gene is TRBJ1-5, the V gene TRBV6-1; 7 bases map to TRBD1. Germline V gene sequence: CDR1 MNHNS, CDR2 SASEGT. V lost 2 bases and J lost 6; bases outside the gene matches: 1. The CDR3 runs to 13 residues. CDR3 bases: TGTGCCAGCAGTGAAACAGGGGTTCAGCCCCAGCATTTT. As protein: CASSETGVQPQHF.

The chain joins TRBV27 to TRBJ1-4; D is perhaps TRBD1 (5 bases). V shed 5 bases and J shed 7 bases, with 11 bases lying between them. There are 13 residues in the CDR3. Germline loops: CDR1 MNHEY, CDR2 SMNVEV (reference sequence). The CDR3 spells CASSPGDGEKLFF. CDR3 nucleotides: TGTGCCAGCAGTCCCGGGGACGGTGAAAAACTGTTTTTT.

The CDR3 spells CASSLGLLTAGNTIYF. CDR3 bases: TGTGCCAGCAGCTTAGGCCTTCTGACAGCAGGAAACACCATATATTTT. The V and J genes are TRBV7-6 and TRBJ1-3; a weak D match, TRBD1 (5 bases). Germline V gene data show CDR1 as SGHVS and CDR2 as FNYEAQ. With 1 base removed from V and 4 bases from J, the gap between germline ends came to 14 bases. The CDR3 loop spans 16 amino acids.

This chain joins TRBV21-1 and TRBJ2-6; the listed D gene, TRBD1, was not tested against the DNA. TRBV21-1 is a listed pseudogene. This CDR3 is built from 19 residues. The CDR3 region is CASSKGQVPTTSGANVLTF. The CDR3 region has the DNA TGTGCCAGCAGCAAAGGACAGGTTCCTACTACCTCTGGGGCCAACGTCCTGACTTTC.

The gene calls are TRBV7-9 and TRBJ1-2; D not certain. Germline-derived CDR1 and CDR2 are SEHNR and FQNEAQ (reference sequence). Trimming cost V 5 bases and J 4 bases, with 14 bases left between them. This CDR3 spans 14 amino acids. In nucleotides, the CDR3 is TGTGCCAGCAGCAGAGGCAGTAGATTCTATGGCTACACCTTC. This codes for CASSRGSRFYGYTF.

J is TRBJ2-1 and V is TRBV7-2; weak D call: TRBD2 (6 bases). The germline V gene encodes CDR1 SGHTA and CDR2 FQGNSA. CDR3 size: 14 residues. The germline V and J ends were trimmed by 2 bases and 3 bases, with 8 bases remaining between them. CDR3 in DNA: TGTGCCAGCAGCTTACCCGGGAGCTACAATGAGCAGTTCTTC. This gives the protein CASSLPGSYNEQFF.

The rearrangement links TRBV28 to TRBJ1-2; D gene ambiguous. The CDR3 contains 13 residues. Germline CDR1 and CDR2: MDHEN and SYDVKM. Trimming pared 3 bases from V and 5 bases from J, leaving 10 bases between. DNA for the CDR3: TGTGCCAGCAGTTTCGCGGTACTTTATGGCTACACCTTC. As protein: CASSFAVLYGYTF.

The chain employs TRBV19 and TRBJ1-6; D is ambiguous. Deletions cut 2 bases from V and 7 bases from J, with 3 bases between. Germline lookup yields CDR1 LNHDA and CDR2 SQIVND (reference sequence). The CDR3 runs 12 residues. The CDR3 loop reads CASSIKNSPLHF. CDR3 in DNA: TGTGCCAGTAGTATAAAAAATTCACCCCTCCACTTT.

This chain connects TRBV5-6 to TRBJ1-5, with D unclear. V shed 2 bases and J shed 5 bases, with 11 bases lying between them. CDR3 length: 14 amino acids. Germline V gene data show CDR1 as SGHDT and CDR2 as YYEEEE. The CDR3 loop reads CASSLRTSDQPQHF. In nucleotides, the CDR3 is TGTGCCAGCAGCTTACGAACTTCGGATCAGCCCCAGCATTTT.

The chain carries TRBV24-1 and TRBJ2-5; no definite D call. This CDR3 contains 14 residues. The germline CDR1 and CDR2 sequences are KGHDR and SFDVKD. Trimming took 3 bases from V and 1 from J, leaving 8 bases between them. The CDR3 region is CATSDTAVQETQYF. The CDR3 DNA is TGTGCCACCAGTGATACGGCGGTCCAAGAGACCCAGTACTTC.

This clone was recorded once. CDR3 DNA sequence: TGTGCCAGCAGTGAATATCCCACAGGGGCCGGCACCGGGGAGCTGTTTTTT. This gives the protein CASSEYPTGAGTGELFF. This sequence joins TRBV6-1 and TRBJ2-2; TRBD1 agrees at 7 bases. The CDR3 extends over 17 amino acids. The trim removed 2 bases at V and 4 bases at J, leaving 10 bases unmatched. Germline lookup yields CDR1 MNHNS and CDR2 SASEGT.